This passage covers 13 T cell receptor beta chains from one sample sequenced in a study of early T cells in non-severe SARS-CoV-2 infection. MiXCR, applied by TCRdb to the 5' RACE reads, yields one record per CDR3 protein. Among 99,000 or so distinct CDR3 sequences, approximately 15% were seen once, and the ten largest hold roughly 1.2%. The sample taken for sequencing was whole blood. The receptor source for this set is an adult who was a healthcare worker with PCR-confirmed SARS-CoV-2 infection or an uninfected control (not recorded which).

This clonotype has ten or more counts. This chain connects TRBV18 to TRBJ2-1; 7 bases line up with TRBD2. The germline V gene encodes CDR1 KGHSH and CDR2 LQKENI. After removal of 4 bases from V and 5 bases from J, the junction contained 5 bases not matched to a gene. This CDR3 has 14 amino acids. The CDR3 DNA follows: TGTGCCAGCTCACAATCGGGAGGCCACAATGAGCAGTTCTTC. Protein product: CASSQSGGHNEQFF. Looking up the rest from reference TRBV18 and TRBJ2-1 gives the full variable domain: NAGVMQNPRHLVRRRGQEARLRCSPMKGHSHVYWYRQLPEEGLKFMVYLQKENIIDESGMPKERFSAEFPKEGPSILRIQQVVRGDSAAYFCASSQSGGHNEQFFGPGTRLTVL.

This clonotype appeared a few times. The rearrangement links TRBV6-1 to TRBJ2-4, with a weak D call TRBD2 (5 bases). Trimming removed 2 bases at V and 0 bases at J, with 11 bases between. Germline-derived CDR1 and CDR2 are MNHNS and SASEGT. CDR3 length: 16 amino acids. CDR3 in amino acids: CASSESVGVAKNIQYF. Written as DNA, the CDR3 is TGTGCCAGCAGTGAAAGCGTCGGGGTAGCCAAAAACATTCAGTACTTC.

This clonotype turned up a few times. The V and J genes are TRBV20-1 and TRBJ2-7; TRBD2 might be the D (6 bases). The V and J ends lost 3 bases and 1 base respectively, with 13 bases between them. CDR3 length: 14 residues. Germline-derived CDR1 and CDR2 are DFQATT and SNEGSKA (reference sequence). The CDR3 protein is CSASGAGSSYEQYF. The DNA for the CDR3 is TGCAGTGCTAGCGGAGCGGGTTCTTCCTACGAGCAGTACTTC.

J is TRBJ2-1 and V is TRBV10-2; TRBD2 agrees at 10 bases. This CDR3 spans 17 amino acids. In germline, CDR1 is WSHSY, CDR2 SAAADI. Losses at the gene ends were 9 bases for V and 4 bases for J; bases not matched to a gene: 15. The CDR3 DNA reads TGCGCCAGACCCGAGGCTAGCGGGAGTGCTACTTACAATGAGCAGTTCTTC. It specifies CARPEASGSATYNEQFF.

This clonotype was observed a few times. The genes are TRBV12-3 or TRBV12-4 and TRBJ2-1; possible D gene TRBD2, 6 bases. V gave up 7 bases and J gave up 0 bases, with 13 bases separating them. The CDR3 has 15 residues. The CDR3 sequence: CASNSPGVSYNEQFF. CDR3 DNA sequence: TGTGCCAGCAATAGCCCGGGGGTCTCCTACAATGAGCAGTTCTTC.

The chain is built from TRBV28 and TRBJ2-1; no definite D call. V lost 10 bases and J 3 bases, leaving 19 bases between the germline ends. The CDR3 loop spans 15 amino acids. From germline, CDR1 is MDHEN and CDR2 SYDVKM. The CDR3 loop reads CATTGFGRYYNEQFF. CDR3 bases: TGTGCCACCACGGGTTTCGGCCGATACTACAATGAGCAGTTCTTC.

This clonotype was counted a few times. The V gene is TRBV6-6, the J gene TRBJ1-1; D call uncertain. Germline CDR1 MNHNY, CDR2 SVGAGI (reference sequence). The CDR3 consists of 14 residues. V lost 0 bases to trimming and J lost 2 bases, with 7 bases between them. CDR3 sequence: CASSYSEVNTEAFF. CDR3 DNA sequence: TGTGCCAGCAGTTACTCGGAGGTCAACACTGAAGCTTTCTTT.

This clonotype was recorded a few times. The CDR3 sequence: CSVGDINYGYTF. As DNA, the CDR3 is TGCAGCGTTGGCGACATTAACTATGGCTACACCTTC. This chain joins TRBV29-1 and TRBJ1-2; D not certain. The CDR3 consists of 12 residues. Germline V CDR1 and CDR2: SQVTM, ANQGSEA. V was pared by 4 bases and J by 1 base, with 7 bases between.

The rearrangement links TRBV5-1 to TRBJ2-1; possible D gene TRBD2, 6 bases. The CDR3 sequence is 13 residues long. The V end was cut by 0 bases, the J end by 15 bases, with 16 bases between. CDR1 and CDR2 (germline): SGHRS, YFSETQ. Written as DNA, the CDR3 is TGCGCCAGCAGCTTGGAGCCTAGCGTTATGCCGTTCTTC. Its protein is CASSLEPSVMPFF. The full variable domain, in which reference TRBV5-1 and TRBJ2-1 provide the parts outside the CDR3, is KAGVTQTPRYLIKTRGQQVTLSCSPISGHRSVSWYQQTPGQGLQFLFEYFSETQRNKGNFPGRFSGRQFSNSRSEMNVSTLELGDSALYLCASSLEPSVMPFFGPGTRLTVL.

This clonotype was recorded a few times. This chain uses TRBV12-3 or TRBV12-4 with TRBJ1-1; 9 bases are a match to TRBD1. The CDR3 is made up of 13 amino acids. J gave up 3 bases and V 6 bases, and 2 bases lay outside the gene matches. The CDR3 region is CASSRDRDTEAFF. In DNA, the CDR3 is TGTGCCAGCAGCCGGGACAGGGACACTGAAGCTTTCTTT.

The chain employs TRBV28 and TRBJ2-7, with 7 bases lining up with TRBD2. Germline assignment: CDR1 MDHEN and CDR2 SYDVKM. The ends lost 7 bases at V and 3 bases at J; junction bases unmatched: 12. CDR3 length equals 15 residues. This CDR3 is CASNLNSGYFYEQYF. CDR3 in DNA: TGTGCCAGCAACCTAAATAGCGGGTACTTCTACGAGCAGTACTTC.

This clonotype has more than one count but fewer than ten. At one end the junction does not follow the germline gene, possibly because of a read error. The V call is TRBV6-6, the J call TRBJ1-1, with D possibly being TRBD1 (5 bases). This CDR3 is built from 14 residues. From germline, CDR1 is MNHNY and CDR2 SVGAGI (reference sequence). The CDR3 reads CASRPGRGPIEVFF. CDR3 nucleotide sequence: TGTGCCAGCAGGCCCGGAAGGGGTCCAATAGAAGTTTTCTTT.

This clonotype occurred a few times. In nucleotides, the CDR3 is TGTGCCAGCAGTGGACAGGGGAGCAATCAGCCCCAGCATTTT. It translates to CASSGQGSNQPQHF. The chain links TRBV6-1 to TRBJ1-5; 8 positions match TRBD1. The CDR3 covers 14 residues. Germline V gives CDR1 MNHNS, CDR2 SASEGT. Trimming took 4 bases from V and 1 from J; bases not matched to a gene: 0.